The entry that follows covers one T cell receptor beta chain sequence. CDR1 and CDR2 from the germline V gene are SGHNT and YYREEE (reference sequence). V lost 4 bases and J lost 3, with 13 bases in between. The CDR3 is 15 residues long. The data originate from a study of blood T cell repertoires in COVID-19. Study context: Sites across the United States, Italy and Spain contributed samples from acute and convalescent COVID-19. Sources were T cells, B-cell-depleted T cells, or PBMCs; the material itself was cDNA or gDNA.

Authors' data handling: By means of reference gene primer amplification, nucleated cell counts were estimated. Here immunoSEQ multiplex PCR was the method, and the copy in TCRdb shows in-frame clones only, minus some. That table is the source of V, J and clone size, and D and trimming were worked out from the DNA. Of about 94,000 clones in the sample, more than 80% were seen once. This TCR was sampled from a woman at least 80 years old with acute or convalescent COVID-19. The chain recombines TRBV5-4 with TRBJ2-2, with a possible D match to TRBD2 (5 bases). The sequencing sample was made of peripheral blood. CDR3 bases: TGTGCCAGCAGCCTGGACTCGTCCGACACCGGGGAGCTGTTTTTT. Translated, it gives CASSLDSSDTGELFF. The entire variable domain, with the rest obtained from reference TRBV5-4 and TRBJ2-2, is as follows: ETGVTQSPTHLIKTRGQQVTLRCSSQSGHNTVSWYQQALGQGPQFIFQYYREEENGRGNFPPRFSGLQFPNYSSELNVNALELDDSALYLCASSLDSSDTGELFFGEGSRLTVL.